These 19 T cell receptor beta chains share one sample of origin, sequenced in a study of T cell changes during pregnancy in multiple sclerosis. TCRdb keeps only in-frame clones here, not all; method: immunoSEQ multiplex PCR. The sample consists of approximately 70,000 clones, around nine tenths of them appearing once. The input for sequencing was peripheral blood, taken in the third trimester of pregnancy. The receptors were gathered from a female donor with multiple sclerosis, enrolled in a pregnancy study.

This chain connects TRBV2 to TRBJ2-1; D is uncertain. The CDR3 is made up of 16 amino acids. V was trimmed by 1 base and J by 0 bases, leaving 10 bases between them. CDR1 and CDR2 from the germline V gene are SNHLY and FYNNEI. The CDR3 coding sequence is TGTGCCAGCAGTGAAGATTATGTAGACTCCTACAATGAGCAGTTCTTC. This sequence encodes CASSEDYVDSYNEQFF.

This sequence joins TRBV6-5 and TRBJ2-7; 9 bases are a match to TRBD2. Trimming cost V 8 bases and J 7 bases; bases outside gene matches: 6. CDR3 length: 12 amino acids. CDR1 is MNHEY, CDR2 SVGAGI, per germline. The CDR3 loop is CASEGAGGEQYF. The CDR3 DNA is TGTGCCAGCGAAGGGGCGGGAGGGGAGCAGTACTTC.

The rearrangement uses TRBV5-1 and TRBJ2-2, with D possibly being TRBD2 (7 bases). Germline loops: CDR1 SGHRS, CDR2 YFSETQ. The V end was cut by 6 bases, the J end by 1 base, with 13 bases between. CDR3 length equals 15 residues. CDR3: CASKGGLLNTGELFF. The CDR3 DNA reads TGCGCCAGCAAGGGGGGGCTCTTGAACACCGGGGAGCTGTTTTTT. Full variable domain (outside the CDR3, taken from reference TRBV5-1 and TRBJ2-2): KAGVTQTPRYLIKTRGQQVTLSCSPISGHRSVSWYQQTPGQGLQFLFEYFSETQRNKGNFPGRFSGRQFSNSRSEMNVSTLELGDSALYLCASKGGLLNTGELFFGEGSRLTVL.

The chain uses TRBV6-6 and TRBJ1-4; maybe TRBD1 (6 bases). The germline CDR1 and CDR2 sequences are MNHNY and SVGAGI (reference sequence). There are 15 residues in the CDR3. Deletions cut 7 bases from V and 4 bases from J, with 16 bases between. The CDR3 region is CASTWKGGLNEKLFF. Written as DNA, the CDR3 is TGTGCCAGCACCTGGAAGGGGGGGCTTAATGAAAAACTGTTTTTT.

This chain connects TRBV30 to TRBJ1-4; no definite D call. The germline V gene encodes CDR1 GTSNPN and CDR2 SVGIG (reference sequence). This CDR3 has 16 residues. V dropped 4 bases and J dropped 0 bases, with 15 bases sitting between them. The CDR3 loop is CAWTSPFGTTNEKLFF. The CDR3 DNA is TGTGCCTGGACCTCCCCTTTTGGCACAACTAATGAAAAACTGTTTTTT. Together with reference TRBV30 and TRBJ1-4, the CDR3 gives the full variable domain: SQTIHQWPATLVQPVGSPLSLECTVEGTSNPNLYWYRQAAGRGLQLLFYSVGIGQISSEVPQNLSASRPQDRQFILSSKKLLLSDSGFYLCAWTSPFGTTNEKLFFGSGTQLSVL.

The V and J genes are TRBV11-2 and TRBJ2-3; 7 nucleotides line up with TRBD1. V gave up 5 bases and J gave up 1 base; unmatched junction bases: 3. Germline V lookup: CDR1 SGHAT, CDR2 FQNNGV. The CDR3 loop spans 14 amino acids. CDR3 loop: CASSRGQGTDTQYF. CDR3 DNA: TGTGCCAGCAGCAGAGGACAGGGCACAGATACGCAGTATTTT.

The chain employs TRBV19 and TRBJ2-1, with 7 bases identical to TRBD1. The junction had 12 bases not matched to a gene; V was cut back by 3 bases and J by 4 bases. Germline lookup yields CDR1 LNHDA and CDR2 SQIVND (reference sequence). The CDR3 totals 17 residues. CDR3 in amino acids: CASSIPTDRVGYNEQFF. As DNA, the CDR3 is TGTGCCAGTAGTATTCCCACTGACAGGGTAGGGTACAATGAGCAGTTCTTC.

This chain joins TRBV2 and TRBJ1-1; D is perhaps TRBD1 (6 bases). This CDR3 spans 12 amino acids. Germline V CDR1 and CDR2: SNHLY, FYNNEI. V was clipped by 8 bases and J by 2 bases, with 9 bases between them. The CDR3 nucleotides read TGTGCCAGCGGGGACACTAACACTGAAGCTTTCTTT. Encoded protein: CASGDTNTEAFF.

V is TRBV5-1 and J is TRBJ2-5, with D unresolved. The tail of the sequence fits TRBJ2-7 better, so the J call may be wrong. The length of the CDR3 is 15 residues. Germline V gives CDR1 SGHRS, CDR2 YFSETQ. For the CDR3, the DNA is TGCGCCAGCAGCTTGTACTCTCCCCACTCCTACGAGCAGTACTTC. It translates to CASSLYSPHSYEQYF.

The gene calls are TRBV6-4 and TRBJ2-1; 11 bases map to TRBD2. Germline assignment: CDR1 MRHNA and CDR2 SNTAGT. The CDR3 runs to 16 residues. J lost 4 bases, V lost 0 bases, and 2 bases had no gene match. CDR3 residues: CASSDSGTSGYNEQFF. Here the CDR3 DNA reads TGTGCCAGCAGTGACTCCGGGACTAGCGGTTACAATGAGCAGTTCTTC.

This sequence joins TRBV18 and TRBJ1-4; D gene unclear. Germline CDR1 and CDR2: KGHSH and LQKENI. V lost 3 bases, J lost 7 bases, and 15 bases lay in between. The CDR3 is 15 residues long. The CDR3 sequence: CASSPAMDRSEKLFF. The DNA of the CDR3 is TGTGCCAGCTCACCCGCGATGGATAGGAGTGAAAAACTGTTTTTT.

The V call is TRBV18, the J call TRBJ1-2, with D perhaps matching TRBD1 (5 bases). In germline, CDR1 is KGHSH, CDR2 LQKENI. V was cut by 1 base and J by 0 bases, with 15 bases left in between. The CDR3 consists of 17 residues. In DNA, the CDR3 is TGTGCCAGCTCACCACGTAGTCAGGGTAAGACTAACTATGGCTACACCTTC. The encoded protein is CASSPRSQGKTNYGYTF. Based on the CDR3 plus reference TRBV18 and TRBJ1-2, the full variable domain is NAGVMQNPRHLVRRRGQEARLRCSPMKGHSHVYWYRQLPEEGLKFMVYLQKENIIDESGMPKERFSAEFPKEGPSILRIQQVVRGDSAAYFCASSPRSQGKTNYGYTFGSGTRLTVV.

The chain combines TRBV30 with TRBJ2-7; TRBD2 might be the D (6 bases). The V end lost 2 bases, the J end lost 2 bases, and 13 bases lay between the germline ends. The germline V gene encodes CDR1 GTSNPN and CDR2 SVGIG (reference sequence). This CDR3 has 14 amino acids. CDR3 region: CAWSRREKPYEQYF. CDR3 DNA sequence: TGTGCCTGGAGTCGGCGGGAAAAACCCTACGAGCAGTACTTC.

The rearrangement links TRBV30 to TRBJ2-3; weak D call: TRBD1 (6 bases). Per germline, CDR1 GTSNPN and CDR2 SVGIG (reference sequence). Trimming removed 5 bases at V and 0 bases at J, with 12 bases between. The CDR3 consists of 14 residues. CDR3 sequence: CAWDTGKSTDTQYF. The CDR3 coding sequence is TGTGCCTGGGATACAGGGAAAAGCACAGATACGCAGTATTTT. The full variable domain, in which reference TRBV30 and TRBJ2-3 provide the parts outside the CDR3, is SQTIHQWPATLVQPVGSPLSLECTVEGTSNPNLYWYRQAAGRGLQLLFYSVGIGQISSEVPQNLSASRPQDRQFILSSKKLLLSDSGFYLCAWDTGKSTDTQYFGPGTRLTVL.

The chain is built from TRBV14 and TRBJ2-7; 10 bases are a match to TRBD1. Germline lookup yields CDR1 SGHDN and CDR2 FVKESK. J was trimmed by 5 bases and V by 0 bases; bases with no gene match: 7. The CDR3 spans 16 residues. The CDR3 DNA sequence: TGTGCCAGCAGCCAAGATTCGGGACAGGGGAGCGACGAGCAGTACTTC. This gives the protein CASSQDSGQGSDEQYF.

This chain links TRBV9 with TRBJ2-7; 8 bases fit TRBD1. Germline trimming cut 0 bases from V and 9 bases from J; bases unmatched to any gene: 8. In germline, CDR1 is SGDLS, CDR2 YYNGEE. This CDR3 has 14 amino acids. Written as DNA, the CDR3 is TGTGCCAGCAGCGTAGGCGCGACAGGGGTAGGGCAGTACTTC. Protein: CASSVGATGVGQYF.

The chain is built from TRBV25-1 and TRBJ1-4; 9 nucleotides align to TRBD1. This CDR3 spans 16 amino acids. Looked up from germline, CDR1 is MGHDK and CDR2 is SYGVNS. V was clipped by 1 base and J by 0 bases; unmatched bases: 0. The CDR3 bases are TGTGCCAGCAGTGAATGGGACAGGGCAACTAATGAAAAACTGTTTTTT. Protein: CASSEWDRATNEKLFF.

The V and J genes are TRBV11-2 and TRBJ1-2; TRBD1 is a possible D gene (5 bases). Germline V gene data show CDR1 as SGHAT and CDR2 as FQNNGV. The CDR3 consists of 15 residues. Trimming shortened V by 5 bases and J by 3 bases, and 16 bases separated the two germline ends. The CDR3 is CASSPGGLGHYGYTF. In DNA, the CDR3 is TGTGCCAGCAGCCCCGGGGGGTTGGGGCACTATGGCTACACCTTC.

The V call is TRBV13, the J call TRBJ2-6; 8 nucleotides align to TRBD1. After removal of 5 bases from V and 2 bases from J, the junction contained 5 bases not matched to a gene. The CDR3 contains 16 residues. Germline V gene data show CDR1 as PRHDT and CDR2 as FYEKMQ (reference sequence). In nucleotides, the CDR3 is TGTGCCAGCAGCGCGACAGGGGAGGCTGGGGCCAACGTCCTGACTTTC. Translating gives CASSATGEAGANVLTF.